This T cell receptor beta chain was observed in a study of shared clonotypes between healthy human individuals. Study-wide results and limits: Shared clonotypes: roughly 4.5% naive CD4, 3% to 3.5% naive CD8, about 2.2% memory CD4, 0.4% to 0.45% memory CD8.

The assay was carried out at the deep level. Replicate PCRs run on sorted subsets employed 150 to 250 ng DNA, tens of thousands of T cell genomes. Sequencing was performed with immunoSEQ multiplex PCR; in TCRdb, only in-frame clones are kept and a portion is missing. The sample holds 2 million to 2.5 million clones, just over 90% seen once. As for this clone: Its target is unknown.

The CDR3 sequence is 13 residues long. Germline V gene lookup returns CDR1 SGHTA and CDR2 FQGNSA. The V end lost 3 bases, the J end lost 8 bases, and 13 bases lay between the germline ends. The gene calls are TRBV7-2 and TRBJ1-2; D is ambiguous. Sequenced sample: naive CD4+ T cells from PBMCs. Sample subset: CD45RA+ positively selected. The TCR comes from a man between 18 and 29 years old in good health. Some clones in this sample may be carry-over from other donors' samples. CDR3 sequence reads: CASSFQVGRGYTF. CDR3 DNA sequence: TGTGCCAGCAGCTTCCAGGTCGGGCGAGGCTACACCTTC.